A single sample is the source of the 20 T cell receptor beta chains below, sequenced in a study of early T cells in non-severe SARS-CoV-2 infection. TCRdb recomputed calls from the 5' RACE reads with MiXCR, one row per CDR3 protein. Of around 63,000 distinct CDR3 sequences in the sample, approximately 5.9% were seen once. Here the sequenced sample was whole blood, taken at baseline. The receptors stem from an adult who was a healthcare worker with PCR-confirmed SARS-CoV-2 infection or an uninfected control (not recorded which).

This clonotype was detected ten times or more. The chain links TRBV20-1 to TRBJ1-5; D is possibly TRBD1 (6 bases). Germline values: CDR1 DFQATT, CDR2 SNEGSKA (reference sequence). Trimming took 0 bases from V and 0 from J, leaving 12 bases between them. The CDR3 has 16 residues. CDR3 region: CSARDRQDFSNQPQHF. CDR3 nucleotides: TGCAGTGCTAGAGACCGACAGGACTTTAGCAATCAGCCCCAGCATTTT.

This clonotype occurred many times. The chain joins TRBV7-2 to TRBJ1-3; the D gene is possibly TRBD1 (6 bases). From germline, CDR1 is SGHTA and CDR2 FQGNSA. V gave up 3 bases and J gave up 4 bases, with 10 bases separating them. The CDR3 runs to 14 residues. Written as DNA, the CDR3 is TGTGCCAGCAGCTTGGACACAGGGGGAAACACCATATATTTT. Translated: CASSLDTGGNTIYF. The complete variable domain, with remaining parts taken from reference TRBV7-2 and TRBJ1-3, reads GAGVSQSPSNKVTEKGKDVELRCDPISGHTALYWYRQSLGQGLEFLIYFQGNSAPDKSGLPSDRFSAERTGGSVSTLTIQRTQQEDSAVYLCASSLDTGGNTIYFGEGSWLTVV.

This clonotype was detected ten times or more. The CDR3 region is CATSRDPGTPDTQYF. The DNA for the CDR3 is TGTGCCACCAGCAGAGATCCGGGGACCCCAGATACGCAGTATTTT. The gene calls are TRBV15 and TRBJ2-3; the D call may be TRBD1 or TRBD2 (5 bases each). Deletions cut 0 bases from V and 4 bases from J, with 11 bases between. The CDR3 is 15 amino acids. Germline CDR1 LNHNV, CDR2 YYDKDF (reference sequence).

In its sample, this clonotype was seen many times. V and J are TRBV7-2 and TRBJ1-5; D gene uncertain. The CDR3 is 14 amino acids. Germline values: CDR1 SGHTA, CDR2 FQGNSA. V was shortened by 3 bases and J by 0 bases, with 6 bases between the two germline ends. This chain's CDR3 is CASSFGVSNQPQHF. The CDR3 DNA follows: TGTGCCAGCAGCTTCGGGGTTAGCAATCAGCCCCAGCATTTT.

This clonotype was counted only a few times. The rearrangement uses TRBV12-3 or TRBV12-4 and TRBJ2-3; 7 bases are shared with TRBD1. V dropped 6 bases and J dropped 6; count of bases not matched to a gene: 6. The CDR3 loop spans 13 amino acids. The CDR3: CASRTGLGDTQYF. CDR3 sequence (DNA): TGTGCCAGCAGGACAGGGTTGGGGGATACGCAGTATTTT.

This clonotype was seen repeatedly, ten times or more. The chain links TRBV3-1 to TRBJ2-5; D may be TRBD1 or TRBD2 (5 bases each). Trimming took off 1 base at V and 7 bases at J, with 7 bases between the two ends. The CDR3 loop spans 12 amino acids. CDR1 and CDR2 from the germline V gene are LGHDT and YNNKEL (reference sequence). The CDR3 here is CASSQAGRTQYF. Written as DNA, the CDR3 is TGTGCCAGCAGCCAAGCGGGACGGACCCAGTACTTC.

The chain uses TRBV24-1 and TRBJ2-1; TRBD1 agrees at 9 bases. The CDR3 has 16 residues. The J segment lost 4 bases and the V segment lost 3 bases, leaving 6 bases of the junction unmatched. Germline V CDR1 and CDR2: KGHDR, SFDVKD. CDR3 DNA: TGTGCCACCAGTGATCTATCCGGGACAGGGTACAATGAGCAGTTCTTC. Translated: CATSDLSGTGYNEQFF.

This clonotype was recorded at least ten times. This rearrangement joins TRBV12-3 or TRBV12-4 to TRBJ2-1; the D is unclear. Deletions cut 7 bases from V and 9 bases from J, with 10 bases between. The CDR3 is 11 amino acids. CDR3 nucleotides: TGTGCCAGCAATACCGGGTCTGAGCAGTTCTTC. Protein product: CASNTGSEQFF.

This clonotype showed up many times. This chain links TRBV5-1 with TRBJ1-1, with 7 bases fitting TRBD1. Germline CDR1 and CDR2: SGHRS and YFSETQ. Trimming removed 3 bases from V and 5 bases from J; junction bases left unmatched: 7. The CDR3 runs to 14 residues. In DNA form, the CDR3 reads TGCGCCAGCAGCTCGACAGGGACGGGTACTGAAGCTTTCTTT. Protein sequence: CASSSTGTGTEAFF.

This clonotype was detected a few times. This chain joins TRBV11-2 and TRBJ2-1; 8 bases are a match to TRBD2. The CDR3 extends over 15 amino acids. V trimming: 6 bases; J trimming: 2 bases; junction bases outside the gene matches: 6. In germline, CDR1 is SGHAT, CDR2 FQNNGV. The CDR3 nucleotides read TGTGCCAGCAGACCTCTAGCGGGCCCCTACAATGAGCAGTTCTTC. Translating it yields CASRPLAGPYNEQFF.

This clonotype came up many times. This chain uses TRBV6-1 with TRBJ1-1, with D unresolved. Germline V CDR1 and CDR2: MNHNS, SASEGT. Trimming removed 8 bases from V and 1 base from J, with 11 bases in between. This CDR3 spans 13 amino acids. The CDR3, as DNA: TGTGCCAGCGGAAGGAACAAGAACACTGAAGCTTTCTTT. Encoded protein: CASGRNKNTEAFF.

This clonotype was picked up many times. CDR3 region: CATRESTETQYF. The CDR3 DNA reads as TGTGCCACTCGGGAGTCCACAGAGACCCAGTACTTC. The J gene is TRBJ2-5, the V gene TRBV6-2 or TRBV6-3, with a possible D match to TRBD2 (6 bases). V lost 10 bases and J 4 bases, leaving 13 bases between the germline ends. The CDR3 runs 12 residues. Germline CDR1 and CDR2: MNHEY and SVGEGT.

In its sample, this clonotype was seen many times. The chain uses TRBV28 and TRBJ2-3, with 9 bases fitting TRBD2. The V gene's germline CDR1 is MDHEN and CDR2 SYDVKM. The CDR3 covers 16 residues. V lost 6 bases, J lost 0 bases, and 7 bases stayed unmatched. CDR3 loop: CASRIAGESSTDTQYF. The CDR3 nucleotides read TGTGCCAGCAGGATAGCGGGAGAGTCTAGCACAGATACGCAGTATTTT.

This clonotype was seen at least ten times. The chain employs TRBV25-1 and TRBJ1-2; perhaps TRBD1 as D (5 bases). Germline V gene sequence: CDR1 MGHDK, CDR2 SYGVNS. The CDR3 runs to 13 residues. The ends were cut back, 2 bases at V and 4 bases at J, with 8 bases in the middle. The CDR3, as DNA: TGTGCCAGCAGTGAAAGGGGCACCTATGGCTACACCTTC. Translating gives CASSERGTYGYTF.

This clonotype was seen many times. The J gene is TRBJ1-2, the V gene TRBV4-1, with 7 bases identical to TRBD1. Unmatched junction bases numbered 8, after V lost 1 base and J lost 6 bases. From germline, CDR1 is MGHRA and CDR2 YSYEKL. CDR3 length: 15 residues. The CDR3 protein is CASSQVAGTDHGYTF. CDR3 coding DNA: TGCGCCAGCAGCCAAGTCGCGGGGACAGATCATGGCTACACCTTC.

The table lists this clonotype with a few counts. The chain employs TRBV25-1 and TRBJ2-7; TRBD1 aligns across 9 bases. V trimming: 3 bases; J trimming: 2 bases; junction bases outside the gene matches: 5. Looked up from germline, CDR1 is MGHDK and CDR2 is SYGVNS. This CDR3 contains 15 residues. CDR3 loop: CASSDRQGGAYEQYF. In nucleotides, the CDR3 is TGTGCCAGCAGTGACCGACAGGGGGGAGCCTACGAGCAGTACTTC.

The sample holds many counts of this clonotype. The V and J genes are TRBV9 and TRBJ1-1; 7 positions agree with TRBD1. Trimming took 0 bases from V and 6 from J; bases not matched to a gene: 11. Germline CDR1 reads SGDLS; CDR2 reads YYNGEE. The CDR3 contains 16 residues. CDR3 protein: CASSVGEGALGPEAFF. The CDR3 nucleotides are TGTGCCAGCAGCGTAGGAGAGGGGGCTTTGGGGCCTGAAGCTTTCTTT.

In its sample, this clonotype ranks as medium-sized. The V call is TRBV29-1, the J call TRBJ2-7; TRBD1 matches at 7 bases. The CDR3 is made up of 14 amino acids. Losses at the gene ends were 3 bases for V and 0 bases for J; bases not matched to a gene: 5. The V gene's germline CDR1 is SQVTM and CDR2 ANQGSEA. CDR3 amino acids: CSVEGTAFSYEQYF. Written as DNA, the CDR3 is TGCAGCGTTGAGGGGACAGCGTTCTCCTACGAGCAGTACTTC.

The sample holds many counts of this clonotype. The V gene is TRBV7-8, the J gene TRBJ2-7; 8 bases are shared with TRBD1. In germline, CDR1 is SGHVS, CDR2 FQNEAQ. The CDR3 is made up of 16 amino acids. Trimming at V came to 1 base and at J to 12 bases, leaving 17 bases not matched to a gene. CDR3 bases: TGTGCCAGCAGCTTAGGCCGACAGGGGATACTTTCAACGGGGTACTTC. Translation: CASSLGRQGILSTGYF.

In this sample, this clonotype turned up many times. The V gene is TRBV19, the J gene TRBJ1-3, with a tentative D call TRBD1 (5 bases). The germline V gene has CDR1 LNHDA and CDR2 SQIVND (reference sequence). V dropped 6 bases and J dropped 2 bases, with 14 bases sitting between them. The CDR3 totals 15 residues. CDR3 nucleotide sequence: TGTGCCAGTAGGGACGGCGGGACCGCTGGAAACACCATATATTTT. The encoded protein is CASRDGGTAGNTIYF.